This TCR beta chain was retrieved from a study of shared clonotypes between healthy human individuals. V lost 4 bases to trimming and J lost 3 bases; unmatched junction nucleotides: 5. The CDR3 is made up of 15 amino acids. Germline V lookup: CDR1 SGHRS, CDR2 YFSETQ. Here immunoSEQ multiplex PCR was the method, and the copy in TCRdb shows in-frame clones only, minus some. The sample has under 600,000 clones; 75% to 80% are singletons. This TCR was recovered from a woman in her 40s in good health. Some clones in this sample may be carry-over from other donors' samples. The chain recombines TRBV5-1 with TRBJ1-2; TRBD1 aligns across 11 bases. Sequences were obtained from PBMCs. CDR3 DNA: TGCGCCAGCAGCGCGTGGGGACAGGGGGACTATGGCTACACCTTC. Amino acids: CASSAWGQGDYGYTF.